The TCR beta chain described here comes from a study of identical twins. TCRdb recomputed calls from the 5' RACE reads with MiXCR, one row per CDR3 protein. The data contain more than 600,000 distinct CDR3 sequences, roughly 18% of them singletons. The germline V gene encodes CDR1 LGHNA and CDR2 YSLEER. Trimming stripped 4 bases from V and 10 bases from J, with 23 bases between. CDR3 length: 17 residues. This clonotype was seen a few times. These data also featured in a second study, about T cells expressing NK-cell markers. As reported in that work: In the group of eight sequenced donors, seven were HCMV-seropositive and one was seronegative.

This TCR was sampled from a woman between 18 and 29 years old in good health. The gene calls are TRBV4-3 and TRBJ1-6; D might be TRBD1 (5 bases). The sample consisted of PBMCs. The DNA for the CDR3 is TGCGCCAGCAGCCCCGAGGCACGGAAGGGACCGGGATCACCCCTCCACTTT. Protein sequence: CASSPEARKGPGSPLHF.